The clone carrying this T cell receptor (beta chain) is labeled medium-sized. This sample is part of a study of HIV-infected patients and healthy controls. Whole blood was used without fractionation, so all unsorted peripheral T cells were included. The germline CDR1 and CDR2 sequences are SGHTA and FQGNSA. V lost 1 base to trimming and J lost 2 bases; unmatched junction nucleotides: 8. CDR3 length equals 17 residues. Reverse transcription used 500 to 550 ng RNA and constant-region primers for alpha and beta. Using multiplexing indices, alpha and beta chain libraries were generated apart by chain-specific third strand synthesis. Via MiXCR, TCRdb re-called the 5' RACE reads, giving one row per CDR3 protein. The data show about 16,000 distinct CDR3 sequences, with more than 7.5% seen just once and approximately 5.1% held by the top ten.

V is TRBV7-2 and J is TRBJ2-4; 7 bases align to TRBD1. The TCR sequence derives from an adult in good health. Material: blood. CDR3 loop: CASSLVFQGQPKNIQYF. The CDR3, as DNA: TGTGCCAGCAGCTTAGTTTTCCAGGGACAGCCCAAAAACATTCAGTACTTC. Looking up the rest from reference TRBV7-2 and TRBJ2-4 gives the full variable domain: GAGVSQSPSNKVTEKGKDVELRCDPISGHTALYWYRQSLGQGLEFLIYFQGNSAPDKSGLPSDRFSAERTGGSVSTLTIQRTQQEDSAVYLCASSLVFQGQPKNIQYFGAGTRLSVL.